A single sample gave rise to the 17 T cell receptor beta chains below, sequenced in a study of beta chain features in type 1 diabetes. Every isolated RNA sample was fully reverse transcribed, so sequencing captured expressed TCRB transcripts. The assay was immunoSEQ multiplex PCR, and TCRdb's table has in-frame clones only and misses some. The sample lists 250,000 to 350,000 clones, 8% to 13% occurring once. Material for sequencing was naive CD4+ T cells from blood. The receptors originated from a woman aged 25 to 39 in good health.

The V gene is TRBV6-5, the J gene TRBJ2-7, with 11 bases lining up with TRBD2. The CDR3 has 15 residues. Germline CDR1 MNHEY, CDR2 SVGAGI. V was clipped by 2 bases and J by 4 bases; unmatched bases: 4. DNA for the CDR3: TGTGCCAGCAGTTACGGTCCTAGCGGGAGGTACGAGCAGTACTTC. Its protein product is CASSYGPSGRYEQYF.

The table lists this clone with a few counts. The chain has TRBV7-2 and TRBJ2-1, with 13 bases identical to TRBD2. The germline gives CDR1 SGHTA, CDR2 FQGNSA. The CDR3 covers 15 residues. The V segment lost 5 bases and the J segment 7 bases; nucleotides outside the gene matches: 5. The CDR3 region is CASSTAGLAGNEQFF. Here the CDR3 DNA reads TGTGCCAGCAGCACCGCGGGACTAGCGGGGAATGAGCAGTTCTTC.

V is TRBV7-2 and J is TRBJ2-7; D remains ambiguous. The ends were cut back, 4 bases at V and 1 base at J, with 5 bases in the middle. Per the germline V gene, CDR1 is SGHTA and CDR2 is FQGNSA. The CDR3 contains 12 residues. The DNA for the CDR3 is TGTGCCAGCAGCTCTACTTCCTACGAGCAGTACTTC. Translating gives CASSSTSYEQYF.

J is TRBJ1-2 and V is TRBV30, with TRBD1 matching over 9 bases. Losses at the gene ends were 3 bases for V and 7 bases for J; bases not matched to a gene: 3. The germline V gene encodes CDR1 GTSNPN and CDR2 SVGIG (reference sequence). The CDR3 covers 12 residues. Written as DNA, the CDR3 is TGTGCCTGGAGCCGGGACAGGGCTGGCTACACCTTC. It specifies CAWSRDRAGYTF.

The chain is built from TRBV21-1 and TRBJ1-5; no check of the table's D call, TRBD1, against the DNA was made. TRBV21-1 is labeled a pseudogene. This CDR3 comprises 16 residues. The CDR3: CASSKLTRTGNQPQHF. For the CDR3, the DNA is TGTGCCAGCAGCAAACTTACGAGGACAGGCAATCAGCCCCAGCATTTT.

This clone was detected a few times. J is TRBJ2-5 and V is TRBV10-3; TRBD2 matches 9 bases. J lost 0 bases, V lost 3 bases, and 8 bases had no gene match. The germline CDR1 and CDR2 sequences are ENHRY and SYGVKD. The CDR3 contains 17 residues. CDR3 sequence: CAISDFHSGSYQETQYF. DNA for the CDR3: TGTGCCATCAGTGATTTCCATAGCGGGAGTTACCAAGAGACCCAGTACTTC.

The genes are TRBV4-3 and TRBJ1-2; 7 nucleotides line up with TRBD1. CDR1 and CDR2 from the germline V gene are LGHNA and YSLEER. J was trimmed by 4 bases and V by 0 bases; bases with no gene match: 5. This CDR3 is built from 15 residues. The chain's CDR3 is CASSQEQGYTYGYTF. The CDR3 DNA sequence: TGCGCCAGCAGCCAAGAACAGGGGTATACCTATGGCTACACCTTC.

This clone was seen a few times. The genes are TRBV9 and TRBJ1-1; 8 nucleotides match TRBD1. J lost 3 bases, V lost 4 bases, and 5 bases had no gene match. Germline V gives CDR1 SGDLS, CDR2 YYNGEE. The CDR3 is 14 amino acids. The CDR3 DNA reads TGTGCCAGCAGCATCGGACAGGGCGACACTGAAGCTTTCTTT. Protein product: CASSIGQGDTEAFF.

The rearrangement uses TRBV19 and TRBJ2-1, with 9 bases lining up with TRBD2. Germline V gives CDR1 LNHDA, CDR2 SQIVND (reference sequence). This CDR3 region has 13 residues. Germline trimming cut 7 bases from V and 7 bases from J; bases unmatched to any gene: 5. For the CDR3, the DNA is TGTGCCAGTACTAGCGGGACCGGGAATGAGCAGTTCTTC. This gives the protein CASTSGTGNEQFF. The full variable domain, its missing parts supplied by reference TRBV19 and TRBJ2-1, is DGGITQSPKYLFRKEGQNVTLSCEQNLNHDAMYWYRQDPGQGLRLIYYSQIVNDFQKGDIAEGYSVSREKKESFPLTVTSAQKNPTAFYLCASTSGTGNEQFFGPGTRLTVL.

This clone has more than one count but fewer than ten. The chain carries TRBV10-3 and TRBJ2-1; 8 bases line up with TRBD1. The CDR3 has 16 residues. Germline V CDR1 and CDR2: ENHRY, SYGVKD. J gave up 5 bases and V 1 base, and 7 bases lay outside the gene matches. Here the CDR3 reads CAISEWVGTGHNEQFF. For the CDR3, the DNA is TGTGCCATCAGTGAGTGGGTGGGGACAGGCCACAATGAGCAGTTCTTC.

This clone was counted a few times. J is TRBJ2-6 and V is TRBV27; possibly TRBD2 for D (6 bases). Germline V gene data show CDR1 as MNHEY and CDR2 as SMNVEV (reference sequence). The CDR3 has 16 amino acids. V was shortened by 8 bases and J by 0 bases, with 14 bases between the two germline ends. CDR3 bases: TGTGCCAGCGGCCGGGACTCTTACTCTGGGGCCAACGTCCTGACTTTC. This gives the protein CASGRDSYSGANVLTF.

A word on this clone: At one boundary the junction diverges from the germline segment, which might be a read error. The chain couples TRBV7-7 to TRBJ2-1; 8 bases are shared with TRBD2. CDR1 is SSHAT, CDR2 FNYEAQ, per germline (reference sequence). There are 15 residues in the CDR3. The CDR3: CASSLDIGREGEQFF. The CDR3 DNA reads TGTGCTAGCAGCTTAGATATAGGACGGGAGGGAGAGCAGTTCTTC.

The DNA for the CDR3 is TGTGCCAGCAGTTTATTGGTAGCGGGAGTTTACAATGAGCAGTTCTTC. Translation: CASSLLVAGVYNEQFF. This rearrangement joins TRBV28 to TRBJ2-1; 9 positions agree with TRBD2. The V and J ends lost 1 base and 4 bases, in that order; junction bases with no gene match: 5. Germline V gene sequence: CDR1 MDHEN, CDR2 SYDVKM. The CDR3 runs 16 residues.

The chain couples TRBV6-5 to TRBJ2-7; 8 bases are a match to TRBD1. Looked up from germline, CDR1 is MNHEY and CDR2 is SVGAGI. This CDR3 has 14 residues. Trimming removed 5 bases from V and 4 bases from J; junction bases left unmatched: 7. This CDR3 is CASSRTGSFYEQYF. The DNA of the CDR3 is TGTGCCAGCAGTAGGACAGGGAGCTTTTACGAGCAGTACTTC.

The chain couples TRBV7-3 to TRBJ1-2; the match to TRBD1 covers 7 bases. With 5 bases clipped from V and 6 bases from J, the junction kept 9 bases outside the gene matches. The germline V gene encodes CDR1 SGHTA and CDR2 FQGTGA. The CDR3 consists of 14 residues. The CDR3 loop is CASSRGDRDHGYTF. In DNA form, the CDR3 reads TGTGCCAGCAGCCGGGGCGACAGGGATCATGGCTACACCTTC.

This clone showed up just a few times. This chain links TRBV4-2 with TRBJ1-2; 7 bases fit TRBD1. V lost 3 bases and J lost 4; bases outside the gene matches: 14. CDR1 is LGHNA, CDR2 YNFKEQ, per germline. The CDR3 covers 17 residues. CDR3 DNA sequence: TGTGCCAGCAGCCACCAAAGTGTGACAGGGAGTGGCTATGGCTACACCTTC. As protein: CASSHQSVTGSGYGYTF.

This clone has a handful of counts. The genes are TRBV14 and TRBJ2-1, with D possibly matching TRBD2 (6 bases). The CDR3 is 18 residues long. V lost 1 base, J lost 0 bases, and 16 bases lay in between. Germline V gene lookup returns CDR1 SGHDN and CDR2 FVKESK. The CDR3 here is CASSQGWSAGSSYNEQFF. CDR3 coding DNA: TGTGCCAGCAGCCAAGGTTGGTCCGCCGGGAGCTCCTACAATGAGCAGTTCTTC. The entire variable domain, with the rest obtained from reference TRBV14 and TRBJ2-1, is as follows: EAGVTQFPSHSVIEKGQTVTLRCDPISGHDNLYWYRRVMGKEIKFLLHFVKESKQDESGMPNNRFLAERTGGTYSTLKVQPAELEDSGVYFCASSQGWSAGSSYNEQFFGPGTRLTVL.